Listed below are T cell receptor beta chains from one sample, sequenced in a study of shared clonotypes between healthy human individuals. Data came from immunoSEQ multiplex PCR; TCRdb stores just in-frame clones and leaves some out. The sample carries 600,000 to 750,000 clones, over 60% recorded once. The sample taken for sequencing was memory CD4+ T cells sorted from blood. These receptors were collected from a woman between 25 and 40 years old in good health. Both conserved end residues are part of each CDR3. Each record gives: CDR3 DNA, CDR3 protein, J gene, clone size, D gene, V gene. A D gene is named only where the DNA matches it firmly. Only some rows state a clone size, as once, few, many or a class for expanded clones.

TGTGCCAGCAGTGTGGGACAGTCCTACTCTTTCGGCTACACCTTC,CASSVGQSYSFGYTF,TRBJ1-2,.,TRBD1,TRBV2
TGTGCCAGCAGCGGGCTAGCGACTGGCTACGAGCAGTACTTC,CASSGLATGYEQYF,TRBJ2-7,few,.,TRBV25-1
TGTGCCAGCAGTCCGGGGACAGGGGGCGGGAATGGCTACACCTTC,CASSPGTGGGNGYTF,TRBJ1-2,once,TRBD1,TRBV6-1
TGTGCCAGTAGTTCTCGACAGGGGATTACCTACGAGCAGTACTTC,CASSSRQGITYEQYF,TRBJ2-7,.,TRBD1,TRBV19
TGCAGCGTCGCCGCCCGTGGGACTAGCGGGAGGGGCGCAGATACGCAGTATTTT,CSVAARGTSGRGADTQYF,TRBJ2-3,.,TRBD2,TRBV29-1
TGTGCCAGCAGTGGAACAGGGGGCCTTGGAAACACCATATATTTT,CASSGTGGLGNTIYF,TRBJ1-3,.,TRBD1,TRBV6-5
TGTGCCAGCAGCTCCCCCCCGGGTGCTGAGCAGTTCTTC,CASSSPPGAEQFF,TRBJ2-1,.,.,TRBV11-1
TGTGCCAGTAGTACCGAAACAGGGGAGCTGTTTTTT,CASSTETGELFF,TRBJ2-2,.,.,TRBV19
TGTGCCAGCAGTTTAAAGGGACAGGGTGTTCCGCAGTACTTC,CASSLKGQGVPQYF,TRBJ2-7,.,TRBD1,TRBV27
TGTGCCTGGAGTGTAATTGGGGTCTCTCGCGGCCCCCGGGCCGAGCAGTACTTC,CAWSVIGVSRGPRAEQYF,TRBJ2-7,.,.,TRBV30
TGTGCCAGCAGCCCCCAACGGGAGACCCAGTACTTC,CASSPQRETQYF,TRBJ2-5,.,.,TRBV11-2
TGCGCCAGCAGCTACACCTCGGGCACAGATACGCAGTATTTT,CASSYTSGTDTQYF,TRBJ2-3,.,.,TRBV5-1
TGTGCCAGCAGCGGGGGCCCATTGAGGGCCAGAAGCACAGATACGCAGTATTTT,CASSGGPLRARSTDTQYF,TRBJ2-3,once,.,TRBV7-6
TGCGCCAGCAGCCCGACCTATACAGGGGGGGGCCAGCCCCAGCATTTT,CASSPTYTGGGQPQHF,TRBJ1-5,.,TRBD1,TRBV5-1
TGTGCCAGCAGTTACTCGTTCGCAGGGGGCTCGGAGACCCAGTACTTC,CASSYSFAGGSETQYF,TRBJ2-5,.,TRBD1,TRBV6-5
TGTGCCAGCTCACCGCGGACGACCTACGAGCAGTACTTC,CASSPRTTYEQYF,TRBJ2-7,.,.,TRBV18
TGCGCCAGCAGCTTGCCGGGAGTTTTGACTGAGCAGTTCTTC,CASSLPGVLTEQFF,TRBJ2-1,.,.,TRBV5-1
TGTGCCAGCAGTCCAAAAAGACAGGGTGAAGCTTTCTTT,CASSPKRQGEAFF,TRBJ1-1,.,TRBD1,TRBV2
TGTGCCAGCACAGGGTATAGCACAGATACGCAGTATTTT,CASTGYSTDTQYF,TRBJ2-3,.,.,TRBV28
TGCAGCGTCCAACGGGGGACAGGGGGCACTGAAGCTTTCTTT,CSVQRGTGGTEAFF,TRBJ1-1,.,TRBD1,TRBV29-1
TGTGCCTGGAGTGAAGAGGGCAACACTGAAGCTTTCTTT,CAWSEEGNTEAFF,TRBJ1-1,.,.,TRBV30
TGTGCCAGCAGTGAGGGGTACGGGGCCAACGTCCTGACTTTC,CASSEGYGANVLTF,TRBJ2-6,once,.,TRBV2
TGTGCCAGCAGCCAAGATGTACAAGCGGGAGGGAATTACAATGAGCAGTTCTTC,CASSQDVQAGGNYNEQFF,TRBJ2-1,.,TRBD2,TRBV4-2
TGTGCCACCAGCCGCGACAGGGGGCCTGGTCAGCCCCAGCATTTT,CATSRDRGPGQPQHF,TRBJ1-5,.,TRBD1,TRBV15
TGCGCCAGCAGCCAACAGGACTCATACACTGAAGCTTTCTTT,CASSQQDSYTEAFF,TRBJ1-1,.,.,TRBV5-1